This T cell receptor (beta chain) was obtained from a study of blood T cell repertoires in COVID-19. At the level of the study: Researchers got acute and convalescent COVID-19 samples from the United States, Italy and Spain.

Libraries were prepared by immunoSEQ multiplex PCR; TCRdb keeps only in-frame clonotypes and omits some of them. The data hold a few hundred thousand clones, with roughly 91% observed a single time. CDR1 and CDR2 (germline): SGHRS, YFSETQ. This CDR3 spans 15 amino acids. Trimming pared 0 bases from V and 0 bases from J, leaving 8 bases between. The receptor's source is a man aged 50-60 years with active or convalescent COVID-19. The genes are TRBV5-1 and TRBJ2-3; D not certain. Sequenced: peripheral blood. The CDR3 is CASSLVLTSTDTQYF. The CDR3 DNA sequence: TGCGCCAGCAGCTTGGTTCTGACTAGCACAGATACGCAGTATTTT.